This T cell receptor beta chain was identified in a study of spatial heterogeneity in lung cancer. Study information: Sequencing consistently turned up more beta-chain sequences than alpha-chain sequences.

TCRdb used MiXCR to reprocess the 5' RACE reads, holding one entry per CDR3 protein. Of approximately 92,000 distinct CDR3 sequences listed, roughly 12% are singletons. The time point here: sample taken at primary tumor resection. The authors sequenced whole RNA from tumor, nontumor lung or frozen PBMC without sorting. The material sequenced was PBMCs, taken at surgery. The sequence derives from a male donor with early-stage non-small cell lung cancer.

CDR3 protein: CASSQRTGHSGNTIYF. The CDR3 DNA reads as TGCGCCAGCAGCCAGAGGACAGGGCACTCTGGAAACACCATATATTTT. The chain links TRBV4-3 to TRBJ1-3; 8 bases match TRBD1. Germline CDR1 is LGHNA and CDR2 is YSLEER. The CDR3 loop spans 16 amino acids. V shed 3 bases and J 0 bases; nucleotides not matched to a gene: 4.